This T cell receptor (beta chain) was identified in a study of cytomegalovirus exposure and HLA in healthy donors. Study results and caveats: Earlier analysis yielded a pattern in which most TCR beta V segments were productive about 87% or about 30% of the time.

Primers: 60 Vbeta forward and 13 Jbeta reverse. Clones were read by immunoSEQ multiplex PCR, and TCRdb kept only the in-frame ones, dropping some. The sample contains about 83,000 clones, roughly 76% of which appear only once. Details on this clone: Its antigen is not known.

Germline V gene data show CDR1 as MDHEN and CDR2 as SYDVKM. V shed 7 bases and J 8 bases; nucleotides not matched to a gene: 7. This CDR3 contains 13 residues. Each of the donors was a healthy bone marrow donor. The sequence was collected from a woman in her twenties or thirties in good health and CMV-seronegative. This rearrangement joins TRBV28 to TRBJ1-2; 10 bases match TRBD1. Material: PBMCs. CDR3 in amino acids: CASTLTGGYGYTF. The CDR3 DNA reads as TGTGCCAGCACCCTGACAGGGGGCTACGGCTACACCTTC.